One sample yielded the 25 T cell receptor beta chains listed below, sequenced in a study of T cell clonality in common variable immunodeficiency. TCRdb's copy holds only in-frame clones and misses some; the assay was immunoSEQ multiplex PCR. The record shows approximately 46,000 clones for this sample, with no singletons present. Source material: peripheral blood mononuclear cells. The receptors shown here come from a person aged 18 to 75 in good health.

Many counts were recorded for this clone. The read halts 3 residues ahead of the CDR3 end, with the missing end drawn from the germline J gene. The V and J genes are TRBV10-3 and TRBJ2-1; 10 positions match TRBD2. The length of the CDR3 is 15 residues. J gave up 4 bases and V 6 bases, and 6 bases lay outside the gene matches. Germline CDR1 ENHRY, CDR2 SYGVKD. The sequenced part of the CDR3 DNA is TGTGCCATCAGGACGAGCGGGGGGGCGTACAATGAG. Encoded protein: CAIRTSGGAYNE. The entire CDR3 is CAIRTSGGAYNEQFF.

In this sample, this clone turned up many times. The read falls 3 residues short of the CDR3 end, and the missing part is taken from the germline J gene. J is TRBJ1-6 and V is TRBV15, with TRBD1 identical over 8 bases. The CDR3 extends over 16 amino acids. J gave up 9 bases and V 3 bases, and 10 bases lay outside the gene matches. The germline gives CDR1 LNHNV, CDR2 YYDKDF (reference sequence). Incomplete CDR3 DNA: TGTGCCACCAGCAGCGGACGTGACAGGGGTCGTTCACCC. The encoded protein is CATSSGRDRGRSP. The whole CDR3 reads CATSSGRDRGRSPLHF.

This clone was seen a handful of times. The observed sequence ends 3 residues before the CDR3 terminus, with the missing tail filled in from the germline J gene. The V and J genes are TRBV7-9 and TRBJ2-3; D possibly corresponds to TRBD2 (7 bases). This CDR3 has 15 residues. The germline V gene has CDR1 SEHNR and CDR2 FQNEAQ (reference sequence). This CDR3 is CASSGAWGGEETQYF. Incomplete CDR3 DNA: TGTGCCAGCAGCGGGGCGTGGGGGGGCGAGGAGACG.

Many counts were recorded for this clone. The read finishes 3 residues shy of the CDR3 end, and the germline J gene is used to complete it. The V and J genes are TRBV18 and TRBJ2-3; D possibly corresponds to TRBD1 (6 bases). Germline V gene lookup returns CDR1 KGHSH and CDR2 LQKENI. Trimming took 2 bases from V and 6 from J, leaving 18 bases between them. The CDR3 sequence is 16 residues long. The part of the CDR3 DNA that was read is TGTGCCAGCTCACCATATCAGGGGCTGCAATCTGATACG. It specifies CASSPYQGLQSDT. The complete CDR3 reads CASSPYQGLQSDTQYF.

About this clone: The sequenced fragment ends 3 residues before the CDR3 boundary, so the rest is inferred from the germline J gene. The V and J genes are TRBV25-1 and TRBJ2-7, with 8 bases matching TRBD1. The CDR3 extends over 14 amino acids. The germline V gene has CDR1 MGHDK and CDR2 SYGVNS. The V and J ends lost 5 bases and 2 bases, in that order; junction bases with no gene match: 5. This CDR3 is CASSKEQGAYEQYF. The covered CDR3 bases are TGTGCCAGCAGTAAAGAACAGGGGGCCTACGAG.

In this sample, this clone turned up many times. The read comes to an end 3 residues before the CDR3 does, leaving the germline J gene to fill in the end. This chain joins TRBV29-1 and TRBJ2-2; D gene unclear. The CDR3 runs to 11 residues. Trimming cost V 7 bases and J 7 bases, with 10 bases left between them. Per germline, CDR1 SQVTM and CDR2 ANQGSEA. CDR3 protein: CSAPFGGELFF. CDR3 DNA (partial): TGCAGCGCCCCTTTCGGCGGGGAG.

This clone was observed many times. The read terminates 3 residues before the CDR3 end, so the remaining end is supplied by the germline J gene. The rearrangement links TRBV19 to TRBJ2-2; D may be TRBD1 (5 bases). Trimming took 4 bases from V and 7 from J, leaving 10 bases between them. The germline CDR1 and CDR2 sequences are LNHDA and SQIVND (reference sequence). This CDR3 has 13 residues. The CDR3 loop is CASSNQGLGELFF. CDR3 bases read: TGTGCCAGTAGTAACCAGGGCCTCGGGGAG.

This clone was counted at least ten times. The CDR3 spells CSVQTRAIGTEAFF. The sequenced CDR3 bases are TGCAGCGTCCAAACCAGGGCTATAGGGACTGAA. V gene TRBV29-1 combines with J gene TRBJ1-1; the D gene is possibly TRBD1 (5 bases). The observed sequence ends 3 residues before the CDR3 terminus, with the missing tail filled in from the germline J gene. Germline loops: CDR1 SQVTM, CDR2 ANQGSEA. This CDR3 is 14 amino acids long. Trimming cost V 6 bases and J 5 bases, with 19 bases left between them.

This clone has ten or more counts. The read ends 3 residues early relative to the CDR3; the germline J gene fills the gap. This rearrangement joins TRBV6-4 to TRBJ1-4; 8 bases fit TRBD1. This CDR3 comprises 15 residues. Germline V gives CDR1 MRHNA, CDR2 SNTAGT. The V segment lost 4 bases and the J segment 3 bases; nucleotides outside the gene matches: 4. The sequenced part of the CDR3 DNA is TGTGCCAGCAGTGTCGGACAGGGAGCTAATGAAAAA. This sequence encodes CASSVGQGANEK. The entire CDR3 is CASSVGQGANEKLFF.

This clone appeared many times. The read gets to within 3 residues of the CDR3 end, and the germline J gene fills in the rest. V is TRBV20-1 and J is TRBJ2-2; 8 bases agree with TRBD1. Per the germline V gene, CDR1 is DFQATT and CDR2 is SNEGSKA (reference sequence). The CDR3 consists of 13 residues. The CDR3 spells CSAETGGNEKLFF. Incomplete CDR3 DNA: TGCAGTGCTGAAACAGGGGGAAATGAAAAG.

This clone was seen at least ten times. Read sequence stops 3 residues before the CDR3 end, and the germline J gene provides the missing end. The chain couples TRBV6-1 to TRBJ2-5, with a possible D match to TRBD2 (5 bases). Germline values: CDR1 MNHNS, CDR2 SASEGT. V was cut by 2 bases and J by 5 bases, with 9 bases left in between. CDR3 length: 13 residues. This CDR3 is CASSELRVETQYF. The covered CDR3 bases are TGTGCCAGCAGTGAACTGAGGGTTGAGACC.

This clone was counted many times. The read ends 3 residues early relative to the CDR3; the germline J gene fills the gap. The rearrangement uses TRBV5-1 and TRBJ2-1; 10 bases are a match to TRBD2. V was clipped by 1 base and J by 6 bases; unmatched bases: 13. CDR1 is SGHRS and CDR2 is YFSETQ in the germline V gene. This CDR3 spans 18 amino acids. This CDR3 reads CASSLFPGGLASINEQFF. The sequenced CDR3 bases are TGCGCCAGCAGCTTGTTCCCGGGGGGACTAGCGAGTATCAATGAG. The full variable domain, its missing parts supplied by reference TRBV5-1 and TRBJ2-1, is KAGVTQTPRYLIKTRGQQVTLSCSPISGHRSVSWYQQTPGQGLQFLFEYFSETQRNKGNFPGRFSGRQFSNSRSEMNVSTLELGDSALYLCASSLFPGGLASINEQFFGPGTRLTVL.

This clone showed up many times. Coverage ceases 3 residues before the CDR3 finishes, and the germline J gene fills in the end. The chain uses TRBV30 and TRBJ1-1, with 9 bases aligning to TRBD1. In germline, CDR1 is GTSNPN, CDR2 SVGIG (reference sequence). This CDR3 contains 15 residues. CDR3 in amino acids: CAWSVLGTGTSEAFF. The CDR3 bases that were read are TGTGCCTGGAGTGTACTAGGGACAGGGACCTCAGAA.

This clone was counted many times. Read coverage stops 3 residues before the CDR3 terminus; the germline J gene supplies the remainder. This chain connects TRBV5-6 to TRBJ2-5; the match to TRBD1 covers 9 bases. The CDR3 runs 15 residues. V lost 4 bases, J lost 7 bases, and 11 bases stayed unmatched. Germline CDR1 and CDR2: SGHDT and YYEEEE. The CDR3 here is CASSRGTGKGGTQYF. CDR3 DNA, as far as it was read: TGTGCCAGCAGCAGGGGGACAGGGAAGGGCGGGACC.

There are many counts of this clone. The read terminates 3 residues before the CDR3 end, so the remaining end is supplied by the germline J gene. The chain has TRBV11-2 and TRBJ2-7; 11 bases line up with TRBD1. The germline V gene encodes CDR1 SGHAT and CDR2 FQNNGV. Trimming removed 8 bases from V and 0 bases from J; junction bases left unmatched: 3. The length of the CDR3 is 14 residues. The CDR3 protein is CASGGQGASYEQYF. The part of the CDR3 DNA that was read is TGTGCCAGCGGCGGACAGGGGGCCTCCTACGAG.

This clone was seen ten or more times. The observed sequence ends 3 residues before the CDR3 terminus, with the missing tail filled in from the germline J gene. This sequence joins TRBV6-2 or TRBV6-3 and TRBJ2-1; D ambiguous. From germline, CDR1 is MNHEY and CDR2 SVGEGT. This CDR3 contains 14 residues. Deletions cut 4 bases from V and 9 bases from J, with 16 bases between. The CDR3 sequence: CASSLARTLREQFF. Incomplete CDR3 DNA: TGTGCCAGCAGTTTGGCTAGAACTTTACGTGAG.

This clone was observed many times. The read ends 3 residues before the CDR3 terminus; that terminus is restored from the germline J gene. The chain uses TRBV19 and TRBJ2-3, with 10 positions matching TRBD2. The ends lost 9 bases at V and 0 bases at J; junction bases unmatched: 3. CDR1 and CDR2 from the germline V gene are LNHDA and SQIVND (reference sequence). The CDR3 consists of 14 residues. CDR3 sequence: CASKTSGSTDTQYF. CDR3 bases read: TGTGCCAGCAAGACTAGCGGGAGCACAGATACG.

This clone was picked up many times. Partial CDR3 DNA: TGTGCCAGCAGCCCAGCTCGGGGCTCTGGAAACACC. Its protein product is CASSPARGSGNT. The entire CDR3 protein reads CASSPARGSGNTIYF. V is TRBV11-2 and J is TRBJ1-3; the D is unclear. The CDR3 extends 3 residues past the end of the read, so its final part is completed from the germline J gene. The CDR3 runs 15 residues. The V end was cut by 5 bases, the J end by 0 bases, with 11 bases between. CDR1 SGHAT and CDR2 FQNNGV come from the germline V gene.

This clone was detected many times. Read data end 3 residues before the CDR3 end; the end is taken from the germline J gene. The chain combines TRBV11-2 with TRBJ2-7; 8 bases map to TRBD1. Trimming at V came to 5 bases and at J to 6 bases, leaving 6 bases not matched to a gene. The germline CDR1 and CDR2 sequences are SGHAT and FQNNGV. The CDR3 has 13 residues. CDR3 region: CASSRDRTGEQYF. CDR3 bases read: TGTGCCAGCAGCCGGGACAGGACAGGCGAG. The variable domain in full, with the rest retrieved from reference TRBV11-2 and TRBJ2-7, is EAGVAQSPRYKIIEKRQSVAFWCNPISGHATLYWYQQILGQGPKLLIQFQNNGVVDDSQLPKDRFSAERLKGVDSTLKIQPAKLEDSAVYLCASSRDRTGEQYFGPGTRLTVT.

There are a few counts of this clone. A read error is likely here: a far larger clone is one base away. The sequence runs out 3 residues before the end of the CDR3; the remainder is reconstructed from the germline J gene. The chain joins TRBV6-1 to TRBJ2-5; D unclear. This CDR3 has 15 residues. CDR1 is MNHNS and CDR2 is SASEGT in the germline V gene. The CDR3 loop reads CVSSEQWQNQETQYF. The DNA read from the CDR3 is TGTGTCAGCAGTGAACAATGGCAGAATCAAGAGACC.

This clone occurred a few times. The read falls 3 residues short of the CDR3 end, and the missing part is taken from the germline J gene. The chain couples TRBV6-2 or TRBV6-3 to TRBJ2-4; weak D call: TRBD1 (6 bases). The CDR3 has 13 residues. Germline loops: CDR1 MNHEY, CDR2 SVGEGT. The CDR3 sequence is CASRPTGYYGQYF. The DNA read from the CDR3 is TGTGCCAGCAGACCTACAGGGTACTATGGT.

This clone was counted many times. The read ends 3 residues shy of where the CDR3 ends; the end is completed using the germline J gene. The chain employs TRBV20-1 and TRBJ1-1; possibly TRBD1 for D (6 bases). The germline CDR1 and CDR2 sequences are DFQATT and SNEGSKA (reference sequence). V lost 5 bases, J lost 1 base, and 11 bases lay in between. This CDR3 comprises 13 residues. CDR3 DNA (partial): TGCAGTGCTCCCCCGGGACAGAACACTGAA. Translating gives CSAPPGQNTE. The whole CDR3 reads CSAPPGQNTEAFF.

There are many counts of this clone. The CDR3 end is not reached by the read, which stops 3 residues before it; the germline J gene fills it in. The V and J genes are TRBV19 and TRBJ1-5; TRBD1 aligns across 9 bases. The junction had 4 bases not matched to a gene; V was cut back by 5 bases and J by 5 bases. The CDR3 loop spans 14 amino acids. From germline, CDR1 is LNHDA and CDR2 SQIVND (reference sequence). The sequenced CDR3 bases are TGTGCCAGTAGTGGGACAGGGCGCCATCAGCCC. Translating it yields CASSGTGRHQP. The complete CDR3 sequence is CASSGTGRHQPQHF.

As for this clone: The read ends 3 residues early relative to the CDR3; the germline J gene fills the gap. J is TRBJ2-7 and V is TRBV6-1; D is possibly TRBD2 (6 bases). Germline V gene data show CDR1 as MNHNS and CDR2 as SASEGT. This CDR3 spans 14 amino acids. Trimming shortened V by 3 bases and J by 6 bases, and 15 bases separated the two germline ends. The DNA read from the CDR3 is TGTGCCAGCAGTGATCTGGGGGGAGCGTCCGAG. Translating gives CASSDLGGASE. The whole CDR3 protein reads CASSDLGGASEQYF.

This clone was detected many times. Read sequence stops 3 residues before the CDR3 end, and the germline J gene provides the missing end. The V and J genes are TRBV20-1 and TRBJ2-5, with TRBD1 as a possible D gene (6 bases). V lost 5 bases, J lost 4 bases, and 14 bases lay in between. The CDR3 has 13 amino acids. The germline V gene encodes CDR1 DFQATT and CDR2 SNEGSKA (reference sequence). This chain's CDR3 is CSAGASRGETQYF. The covered CDR3 bases are TGCAGTGCTGGAGCTAGCAGGGGAGAGACC.